This record covers a single T cell receptor beta chain. One end of the junction fails to match germline, which may point to a read error. This sample was taken from a study of shared clonotypes between healthy human individuals. Source study methods: Owing to the provision of junction-only sequences devoid of quality scores by immunoSEQ, filtering differed. The protocol was immunoSEQ multiplex PCR, while the TCRdb copy is restricted to in-frame clones and leaves out a portion. From that table come the V and J calls and clone size; the DNA was used to work out D and trimming. The profile shows approximately 500,000 clones, over 60% of them singletons. Germline V gene sequence: CDR1 MDHEN, CDR2 SYDVKM. The CDR3 is 12 residues long.

The TCR originated in a woman between 40 and 50 years old in good health. Some clones in this sample may be carry-over from other donors' samples. The chain is built from TRBV28 and TRBJ2-7; no definite D call. Input material: PBMCs. The CDR3 region is CASSGRPYGQYF. In DNA form, the CDR3 reads TGTGCCAGCAGCGGCCGACCCTACGGGCAGTACTTC. The complete variable domain, with remaining parts taken from reference TRBV28 and TRBJ2-7, reads DVKVTQSSRYLVKRTGEKVFLECVQDMDHENMFWYRQDPGLGLRLIYFSYDVKMKEKGDIPEGYSVSREKKERFSLILESASTNQTSMYLCASSGRPYGQYFGPGTRLTVT.